Listed below are T cell receptor beta chains from one sample, sequenced in a study of technical replicates of blood from a few donors. Assay used: immunoSEQ multiplex PCR; TCRdb lists only in-frame clones, some missing. The table includes about 76,000 clones, 70% to 90% detected once. Sequencing input: PBMCs. The receptors were gathered from a human donor in good health. Some clones in this sample may be carry-over from other donors' samples. CDR3s include the opening cysteine and the closing phenylalanine or tryptophan. D genes are given only for firm matches. A row's size may be missing; if present it is once, few, many or a size class.

D: TRBD1
J: TRBJ1-2
size: .
V: TRBV7-8
DNA: TGTGCCAGCAGCTTAGCCCGCGGGGCAGGGGGCGTTTATAACTATGGCTACACCTTC
CDR3: CASSLARGAGGVYNYGYTF

D: TRBD2
J: TRBJ2-5
size: .
V: TRBV4-3
DNA: TGCGCCAGCAGCCAAGGACTAGCGGGGACCCAAGAGACCCAGTACTTC
CDR3: CASSQGLAGTQETQYF

D: TRBD1
J: TRBJ1-1
size: .
V: TRBV5-1
DNA: TGCGCCAGCACCCCCGACAGGGTGAACACTGAAGCTTTCTTT
CDR3: CASTPDRVNTEAFF

D: TRBD1
J: TRBJ2-7
size: .
V: TRBV30
DNA: TGTGCCTCGGGACAGAGCTCCTACGAGCAGTACTTC
CDR3: CASGQSSYEQYF

D: .
J: TRBJ2-3
size: .
V: TRBV5-1
DNA: TGCGCCAGCAGCTTAGCGACTAGCACAGATACGCAGTATTTT
CDR3: CASSLATSTDTQYF

D: TRBD1
J: TRBJ2-2
size: .
V: TRBV4-3
DNA: TGCGCCAGCAGCCAAGCCCGGGACAGATACACCGGGGAGCTGTTTTTT
CDR3: CASSQARDRYTGELFF

D: .
J: TRBJ2-7
size: .
V: TRBV7-9
DNA: TGTGCCAGCAGCTTAGGGGGCGGTTACGAGCAGTACTTC
CDR3: CASSLGGGYEQYF

D: TRBD1
J: TRBJ1-2
size: few
V: TRBV10-1
DNA: TGCGCCAGCTTGGGCAGGGGGGATGGCTACACCTTC
CDR3: CASLGRGDGYTF

D: TRBD2
J: TRBJ2-7
size: once
V: TRBV7-8
DNA: TGTGCCAGCAGCGTGGGACTAGCGGTGACCTACGAGCAGTACTTC
CDR3: CASSVGLAVTYEQYF

D: TRBD1
J: TRBJ1-2
size: .
V: TRBV7-6
DNA: TGTGCCAGCAGCTTAGAGGGGACAGGGTTTGGGGGCTACACCTTC
CDR3: CASSLEGTGFGGYTF

D: TRBD1
J: TRBJ2-7
size: .
V: TRBV7-9
DNA: TGTGCCAGCAGCCCACTCCGGGACAGGGGCTACGAGCAGTACTTC
CDR3: CASSPLRDRGYEQYF

D: TRBD1
J: TRBJ2-5
size: .
V: TRBV5-1
DNA: TGCGCCAGCAGCCGACCAGGGGGCGGAGAGACCCAGTACTTC
CDR3: CASSRPGGGETQYF

D: .
J: TRBJ2-7
size: .
V: TRBV28
DNA: TGTGCCAGCGGCCCTGGGGGGAGATCCTACGAGCAGTACTTC
CDR3: CASGPGGRSYEQYF

D: .
J: TRBJ1-1
size: .
V: TRBV7-2
DNA: TGTGCCAGCAGCCCCGGGACAATGAACACTGAAGCTTTCTTT
CDR3: CASSPGTMNTEAFF

D: .
J: TRBJ1-6
size: .
V: TRBV6-5
DNA: TGTGCCAGCAGTTTTAACCGGGCGGGTAATTCACCCCTCCACTTT
CDR3: CASSFNRAGNSPLHF

D: TRBD1
J: TRBJ1-1
size: .
V: TRBV6-5
DNA: TGTGCCAGCAGTTACGCGGTAGGGGGCAACACTGAAGCTTTCTTT
CDR3: CASSYAVGGNTEAFF

D: .
J: TRBJ2-5
size: .
V: TRBV11-3
DNA: TGTGCCAGCAGGGATGGAGCTGGGGAGACCCAGTACTTC
CDR3: CASRDGAGETQYF

D: .
J: TRBJ2-7
size: .
V: TRBV4-3
DNA: TGCGCCAGCAGCCAAGATAGCGGCTACGAGCAGTACTTC
CDR3: CASSQDSGYEQYF

D: .
J: TRBJ2-7
size: .
V: TRBV10-3
DNA: TGTGCCATCAGTGTGGGGCAGAGCTCCTACGAGCAGTACTTC
CDR3: CAISVGQSSYEQYF

D: TRBD1
J: TRBJ2-4
size: .
V: TRBV6-1
DNA: TGTGCCAGCAGTTGGGACAGGGCTGACATTCAGTACTTC
CDR3: CASSWDRADIQYF

D: TRBD2
J: TRBJ2-3
size: .
V: TRBV7-9
DNA: TGTGCCAGCAGCTTAACTAGCGGTATCACAGATACGCAGTATTTT
CDR3: CASSLTSGITDTQYF

D: TRBD1
J: TRBJ1-1
size: .
V: TRBV29-1
DNA: TGCAGCGTAGATCGGGACAGGGGATTCGGCACTGAAGCTTTCTTT
CDR3: CSVDRDRGFGTEAFF

D: TRBD1
J: TRBJ1-6
size: .
V: TRBV10-2
DNA: TGCGCCAGCAGCCGGGACAGGGATACATCACCCCTCCACTTT
CDR3: CASSRDRDTSPLHF

D: TRBD1
J: TRBJ1-2
size: .
V: TRBV19
DNA: TGTGCCAGTAGTCCAGGGGGCGGCTACACCTTC
CDR3: CASSPGGGYTF

D: TRBD1
J: TRBJ1-6
size: .
V: TRBV9
DNA: TGTGCCAGCAGCTCCGATGGAGGGGGCGAAATCAGTTCACCCCTCCACTTT
CDR3: CASSSDGGGEISSPLHF

D: .
J: TRBJ1-2
size: .
V: TRBV6-1
DNA: TGTGCCAGCGGGACATCGAACTATGGCTACACCTTC
CDR3: CASGTSNYGYTF

D: TRBD2
J: TRBJ2-5
size: .
V: TRBV4-1
DNA: TGCGCCAGCAGCCAACTAGCGGGGAGTTTTGAGACCCAGTACTTC
CDR3: CASSQLAGSFETQYF

D: .
J: TRBJ2-7
size: once
V: TRBV4-2
DNA: TGTGCCAGCAGCCAAGTTCTGGCTAGCAGGGGTAATTACGAGCAGTACTTC
CDR3: CASSQVLASRGNYEQYF

D: .
J: TRBJ2-2
size: .
V: TRBV5-1
DNA: TGCGCCAGCAGCAAAAGGGAGGTGGCGAACACCGGGGAGCTGTTTTTT
CDR3: CASSKREVANTGELFF

D: .
J: TRBJ2-1
size: .
V: TRBV11-2
DNA: TGTGCCAGCAGCCGGCGGGCTCAGTACAATGAGCAGTTCTTC
CDR3: CASSRRAQYNEQFF

D: .
J: TRBJ1-2
size: .
V: TRBV27
DNA: TGTGCCAGCAGTAGTTGGTGGACAGACAGAAGTTCTAACTATGGCTACACCTTC
CDR3: CASSSWWTDRSSNYGYTF

D: .
J: TRBJ1-6
size: .
V: TRBV19
DNA: TGTGCCAGCTACTCAGGAGGGCCAGGGACACCCCTCCACTTT
CDR3: CASYSGGPGTPLHF

D: .
J: TRBJ2-3
size: .
V: TRBV6-5
DNA: TGTGCCCTTCTCCAGGCAGTCCCACCGCAGTATTTT
CDR3: CALLQAVPPQYF

D: .
J: TRBJ2-5
size: .
V: TRBV4-3
DNA: TGCGCCAGCAGCCAAATGCCAGGACAAGAGACCCAGTACTTC
CDR3: CASSQMPGQETQYF

D: TRBD2
J: TRBJ2-3
size: .
V: TRBV13
DNA: TGTGCCAGCAGCTTGGCCCTCCCACTAGCGGGAGCGACAGATACGCAGTATTTT
CDR3: CASSLALPLAGATDTQYF

D: .
J: TRBJ2-5
size: .
V: TRBV4-1
DNA: TGCGCCAGCAGCCAGGGGCAGGGCCCCGTAAGGGAGACCCAGTACTTC
CDR3: CASSQGQGPVRETQYF

D: TRBD2
J: TRBJ2-5
size: .
V: TRBV6-5
DNA: TGTGCCAGCAGTTACGTTAGCGGGGGAGGCTGGACCCAGTACTTC
CDR3: CASSYVSGGGWTQYF

D: TRBD1
J: TRBJ2-5
size: .
V: TRBV30
DNA: TGTGCCTGGAGTGTACGGACAGGTATACGAGAGACCCAGTACTTC
CDR3: CAWSVRTGIRETQYF

D: .
J: TRBJ2-5
size: .
V: TRBV5-1
DNA: TGCGCCAGCAGCTTGGGTGCGGGACAAGAGACCCAGTACTTC
CDR3: CASSLGAGQETQYF

D: TRBD1
J: TRBJ1-4
size: once
V: TRBV4-2
DNA: TGTGCCAGCAGCCAACCCGGACAGGGGGCCACCAATGAAAAACTGTTTTTT
CDR3: CASSQPGQGATNEKLFF

D: TRBD2
J: TRBJ2-1
size: .
V: TRBV5-1
DNA: TGCGCCAGCAGCCCAACTAGCGGGAACAATGAGCAGTTCTTC
CDR3: CASSPTSGNNEQFF

D: TRBD2
J: TRBJ2-5
size: once
V: TRBV20-1
DNA: TGCAGTGCCTGGGGGGGGGAGACCCAGTACTTC
CDR3: CSAWGGETQYF

D: .
J: TRBJ2-1
size: .
V: TRBV6-6
DNA: TGTGCCAGCAGTACAGACAGTCCTCCGTTCTTC
CDR3: CASSTDSPPFF

D: .
J: TRBJ1-1
size: .
V: TRBV19
DNA: TGTGCCAGTAGTGGATCTCCTGTGGACAGCCAAGCAGGGACTGAAGCTTTCTTT
CDR3: CASSGSPVDSQAGTEAFF

D: .
J: TRBJ2-1
size: few
V: TRBV5-1
DNA: TGCGCCAGCAGCTTTAGCGGTAATGAGCAGTTCTTC
CDR3: CASSFSGNEQFF

D: .
J: TRBJ1-3
size: .
V: TRBV9
DNA: TGTGCCAGCAGCGTAGATAGCAGACCCTCCTTCGAAAACACCATATATTTT
CDR3: CASSVDSRPSFENTIYF

D: TRBD2
J: TRBJ2-3
size: .
V: TRBV7-9
DNA: TGTGCCAGCAGCGCCTCAACTAGCGGGTACAGCACAGATACGCAGTATTTT
CDR3: CASSASTSGYSTDTQYF